The present T cell receptor gamma chain was sequenced within a study of intestinal T cells in coeliac disease (dated by TCRdb to 2020 to 2021). Regarding the research as a whole: In the TRG cohort, coeliac patients were much younger than controls, with a mean age of 16.0 years compared with about 56 years. A second, larger TCR-gamma (TRG) cohort comprised duodenal biopsies from a few dozen coeliac disease patients and some 20 non-coeliac controls. The TCR-delta (TRD) cohort comprised duodenal biopsies from about ten coeliac disease patients and about ten non-coeliac controls. Overall study outcomes, separate from this receptor: TRG clustering correctly classified 51 of 54 biopsies (around 94%), with a reported leave-one-out accuracy of about 87%. A significant age difference was observed between coeliac and control groups, although significant classification was not yielded by an age-split analysis. In training, clustering based on TRD kmers put every one of the 22 biopsies in the right class, and the leave-one-out accuracy was reported as 91%. Repeated CDR3 amino acid sequences could not be distinguished from PCR duplicates in the analysis. FFPE-derived DNA was found to be relatively degraded, and loss of a proportion of TCR sequences in each sample was likely caused by this degradation.

This clone registers as large (0.1 to 1%) within its sample. There is no known antigen for this receptor. Base qualities are missing; no much larger clone stands one base away. Library method: multiplex PCR. Sequenced on an Ion Torrent PGM. The LymphoTrack kit, which has primers carrying Illumina adapters, was used to amplify TRG repertoires from around 200 ng of biopsy DNA. TRG amplicons were purified with AMPure XP beads, quantified on a 2100 Bioanalyzer, and pooled equimolarly. An Ion PGM instrument was used to sequence the TRG libraries. Per the source publication's procedure: FastX removed reads in which more than 10% of nucleotides fell below the per-patient third-quartile quality score. Alignment of reads was performed with IMGT/HighV-QUEST so that V, D and J genes were assigned, CDR3 regions were identified and functionality was assessed. Sequences were converted to amino acids, and every sequence predicted to be non-functional was removed. The CDR3s were broken into kmers both with and without positional annotation, PCA was run on the kmer frequencies, and the samples were clustered using every one of the 1023 combinations of PCs 1-10. Classification was validated by leave-one-out cross-validation, in which parameters were re-optimised on the remaining samples each time. Shannon diversity was calculated with the vegan R package from repeated random subsamples, each the size of the lowest read count. Clones were re-identified by TCRdb from the public reads with CATT, and rows with the same DNA were merged. The V and J calls and clone size come from TCRdb's table, not from the authors' own analysis. The sample data list hundreds of gamma-chain clones, and around 54% of these were observed just once. The top ten constitute about 16% of the sample.

For each case, genomic DNA was isolated from ten 5-um FFPE scrolls with the QIAamp DNA FFPE tissue kit. Fully anonymised formalin-fixed paraffin-embedded duodenal biopsies surplus to diagnostic needs were used to test TCR repertoire-based classification of coeliac disease. From cysteine to phenylalanine, the CDR3 is 11 amino acids long. Kept here is only the CDR3 DNA, which spans 33 bases and is read in frame from base 1. Germline trimming amounts to 3 bases on V and 4 bases on J, with 0 as the count of junction bases outside the gene matches. In the germline V gene, CDR1 corresponds to VENAVY and CDR2 to YDSYNSRV.

Material for sequencing was a duodenal biopsy. Recombination linked TRGV8 to TRGJ1 or TRGJ2. The source is a human donor with celiac disease. Here is the DNA: TGTGCCACCTGGGATTATTATAAGAAACTCTTT. It specifies CATWDYYKKLF.